The present T cell receptor beta chain was sequenced within a study of PD-L1 blockade in urothelial cancer. Study-wide findings and caveats: Below-median pretreatment blood TCR clonality predicted better survival.

Time point: pretreatment peripheral blood. The study collected 1 to 8 samples per patient, pretreatment and on-treatment. Trimming stripped 0 bases from V and 0 bases from J, with 7 bases between. Germline CDR1 reads SGDLS; CDR2 reads YYNGEE. The CDR3 has 15 residues. Points on this clone: What it recognizes is unknown.

Assay: immunoSEQ multiplex PCR; the TCRdb copy retains only in-frame clones and omits some. Of about 53,000 clones detected, roughly 85% appear once; the ten largest clones hold roughly 14%. The TCR sequence derives from a woman aged 55-69 years with urothelial cancer. V gene TRBV9 combines with J gene TRBJ1-5; D is unresolved. The starting material was PBMCs, obtained around atezolizumab (anti-PD-L1) treatment. CDR3 coding DNA: TGTGCCAGCAGCGTAGACAGATATAGCAATCAGCCCCAGCATTTT. Its translation is CASSVDRYSNQPQHF. Full variable domain (outside the CDR3, taken from reference TRBV9 and TRBJ1-5): DSGVTQTPKHLITATGQRVTLRCSPRSGDLSVYWYQQSLDQGLQFLIQYYNGEERAKGNILERFSAQQFPDLHSELNLSSLELGDSALYFCASSVDRYSNQPQHFGDGTRLSIL.